These 3 T cell receptor beta chains originate from one sample sequenced in a study of vaccination and CD4 T cells after COVID-19. At the Johns Hopkins FTIC core, DNA taken from cultured CD4+ T cells was sequenced by way of the Oncomine TCR Beta short-read assay. TCRdb recomputed calls from the PCR reads with MiXCR, one row per CDR3 protein. The table has around 17,000 distinct CDR3 sequences, more than 65% seen once. The treatment denotes: 10-day PBMC culture with coronavirus spike peptide pools or control peptides (ViraFEST assay). These receptors are not linked to any known antigen. Sequencing was done on a sample of CD4+ T cells from blood, cultured in vitro. The receptors here all came from a human donor who had recovered from COVID-19.

CDR3 residues: CASSIKLQGYEQYF. CDR3 nucleotides: TGTGCCAGCAGTATTAAACTTCAGGGCTACGAGCAGTACTTC. The chain uses TRBV6-1 and TRBJ2-7; D is perhaps TRBD1 (5 bases). Trimming pared 5 bases from V and 3 bases from J, leaving 14 bases between. Germline CDR1 MNHNS, CDR2 SASEGT. CDR3 length: 14 residues.

The genes are TRBV7-9 and TRBJ1-1, with TRBD1 identical over 7 bases. Germline values: CDR1 SEHNR, CDR2 FQNEAQ (reference sequence). The CDR3 contains 14 residues. Trimming took 5 bases from V and 1 from J; bases not matched to a gene: 4. The CDR3 coding sequence is TGTGCCAGCAGCCGGCAGGGGGGGAACACTGAAGCTTTCTTT. Translation gives CASSRQGGNTEAFF.

V usage is TRBV9 and J usage is TRBJ1-1; D unclear. Germline values: CDR1 SGDLS, CDR2 YYNGEE. With 4 bases removed from V and 3 bases from J, the gap between germline ends came to 13 bases. The CDR3 contains 14 residues. The CDR3 coding sequence is TGTGCCAGCAGCCCCCGGCCCTCTGACACTGAAGCTTTCTTT. Amino acids: CASSPRPSDTEAFF.